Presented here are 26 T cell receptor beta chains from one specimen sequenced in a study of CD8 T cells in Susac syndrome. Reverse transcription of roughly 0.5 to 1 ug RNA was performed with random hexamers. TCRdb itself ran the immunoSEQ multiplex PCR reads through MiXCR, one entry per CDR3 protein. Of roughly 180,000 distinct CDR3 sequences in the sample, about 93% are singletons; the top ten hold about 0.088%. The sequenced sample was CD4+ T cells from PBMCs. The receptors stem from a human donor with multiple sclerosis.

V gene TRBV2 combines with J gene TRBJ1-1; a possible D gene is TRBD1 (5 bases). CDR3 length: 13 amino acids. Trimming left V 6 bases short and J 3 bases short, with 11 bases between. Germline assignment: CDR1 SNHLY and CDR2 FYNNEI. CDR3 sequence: CASSATGDTEAFF. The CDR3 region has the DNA TGTGCCAGCAGCGCTACAGGTGACACTGAAGCTTTCTTT.

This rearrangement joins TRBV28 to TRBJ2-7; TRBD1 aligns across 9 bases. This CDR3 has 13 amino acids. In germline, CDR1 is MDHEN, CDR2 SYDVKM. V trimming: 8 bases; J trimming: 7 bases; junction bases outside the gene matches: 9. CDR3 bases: TGTGCCAGCTGGGGACAGGGACTACGTGAGCAGTACTTC. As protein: CASWGQGLREQYF. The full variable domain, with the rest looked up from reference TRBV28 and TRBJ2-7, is DVKVTQSSRYLVKRTGEKVFLECVQDMDHENMFWYRQDPGLGLRLIYFSYDVKMKEKGDIPEGYSVSREKKERFSLILESASTNQTSMYLCASWGQGLREQYFGPGTRLTVT.

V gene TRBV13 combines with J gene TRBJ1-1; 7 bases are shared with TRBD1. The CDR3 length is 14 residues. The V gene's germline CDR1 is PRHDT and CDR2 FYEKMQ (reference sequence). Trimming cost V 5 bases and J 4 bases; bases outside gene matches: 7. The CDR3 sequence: CASSLHRGTTEAFF. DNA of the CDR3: TGTGCCAGCAGCCTCCACAGGGGTACCACTGAAGCTTTCTTT.

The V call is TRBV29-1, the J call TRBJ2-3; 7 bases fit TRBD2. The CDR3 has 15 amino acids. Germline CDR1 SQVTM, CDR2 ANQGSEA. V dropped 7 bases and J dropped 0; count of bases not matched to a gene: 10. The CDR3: CSAWWAGESTDTQYF. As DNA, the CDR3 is TGCAGCGCCTGGTGGGCGGGGGAGAGCACAGATACGCAGTATTTT.

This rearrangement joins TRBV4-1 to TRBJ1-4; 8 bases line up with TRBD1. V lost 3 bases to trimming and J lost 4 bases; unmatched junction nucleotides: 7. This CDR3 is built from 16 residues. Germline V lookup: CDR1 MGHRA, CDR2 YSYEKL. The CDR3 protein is CASSHPTGDRNEKLFF. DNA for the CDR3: TGCGCCAGCAGCCACCCGACAGGGGATCGTAATGAAAAACTGTTTTTT.

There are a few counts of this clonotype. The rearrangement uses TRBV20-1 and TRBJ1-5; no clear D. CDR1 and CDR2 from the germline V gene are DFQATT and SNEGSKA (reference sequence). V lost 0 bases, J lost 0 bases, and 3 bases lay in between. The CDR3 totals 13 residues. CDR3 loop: CSARDNSNQPQHF. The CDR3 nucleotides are TGCAGTGCTAGAGACAATAGCAATCAGCCCCAGCATTTT.

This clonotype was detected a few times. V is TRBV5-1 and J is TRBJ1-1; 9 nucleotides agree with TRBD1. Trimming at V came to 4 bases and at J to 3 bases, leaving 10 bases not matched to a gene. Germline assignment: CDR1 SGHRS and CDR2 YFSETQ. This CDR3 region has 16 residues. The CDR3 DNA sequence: TGCGCCAGCAGCCCGGGACAGGGCCAAAGGGACACTGAAGCTTTCTTT. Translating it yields CASSPGQGQRDTEAFF.

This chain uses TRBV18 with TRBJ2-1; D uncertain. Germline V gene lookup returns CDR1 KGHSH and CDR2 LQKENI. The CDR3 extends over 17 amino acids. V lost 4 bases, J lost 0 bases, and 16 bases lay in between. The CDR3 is CASSLFIPDSSYNEQFF. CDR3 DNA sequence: TGTGCCAGCTCACTGTTCATACCTGATAGCTCCTACAATGAGCAGTTCTTC.

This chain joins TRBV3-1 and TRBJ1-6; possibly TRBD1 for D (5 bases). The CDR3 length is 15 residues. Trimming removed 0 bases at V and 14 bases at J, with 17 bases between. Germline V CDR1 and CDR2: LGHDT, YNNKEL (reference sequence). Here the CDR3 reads CASSQDVAGRGTLHF. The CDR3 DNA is TGTGCCAGCAGCCAAGATGTCGCAGGGAGGGGAACCCTCCACTTT.

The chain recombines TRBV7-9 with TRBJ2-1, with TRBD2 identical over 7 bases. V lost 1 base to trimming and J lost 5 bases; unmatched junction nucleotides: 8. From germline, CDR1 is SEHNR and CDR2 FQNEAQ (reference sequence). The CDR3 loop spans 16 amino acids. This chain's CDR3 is CASSLGGRDYDNEQFF. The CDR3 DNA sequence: TGTGCCAGCAGCTTAGGGGGCCGGGACTACGACAATGAGCAGTTCTTC. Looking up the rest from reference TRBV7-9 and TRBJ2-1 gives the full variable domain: DTGVSQNPRHKITKRGQNVTFRCDPISEHNRLYWYRQTLGQGPEFLTYFQNEAQLEKSRLLSDRFSAERPKGSFSTLEIQRTEQGDSAMYLCASSLGGRDYDNEQFFGPGTRLTVL.

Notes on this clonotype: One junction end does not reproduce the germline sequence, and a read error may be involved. The DNA of the CDR3 is TGTGCCAGCAGTCCCCGGGAAGGTGACAGGGTAAACTTT. Protein sequence: CASSPREGDRVNF. This chain connects TRBV27 to TRBJ1-6; 7 bases map to TRBD1. The CDR3 runs to 13 residues. CDR1 is MNHEY and CDR2 is SMNVEV in the germline V gene (reference sequence).

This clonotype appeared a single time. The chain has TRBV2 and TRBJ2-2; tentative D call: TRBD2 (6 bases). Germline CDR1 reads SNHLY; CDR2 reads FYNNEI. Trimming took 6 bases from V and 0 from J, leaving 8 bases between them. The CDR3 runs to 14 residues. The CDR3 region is CASRRGANTGELFF. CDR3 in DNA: TGTGCCAGCAGACGCGGGGCGAACACCGGGGAGCTGTTTTTT. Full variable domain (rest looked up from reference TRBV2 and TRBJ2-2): EPEVTQTPSHQVTQMGQEVILRCVPISNHLYFYWYRQILGQKVEFLVSFYNNEISEKSEIFDDQFSVERPDGSNFTLKIRSTKLEDSAMYFCASRRGANTGELFFGEGSRLTVL.

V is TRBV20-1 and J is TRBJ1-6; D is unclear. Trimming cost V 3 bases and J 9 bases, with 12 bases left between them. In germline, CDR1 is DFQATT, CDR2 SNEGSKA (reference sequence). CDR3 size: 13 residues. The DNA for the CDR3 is TGCAGTGCTAGTGGCCAGTCGGCTTCACCCCTCCACTTT. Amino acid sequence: CSASGQSASPLHF.

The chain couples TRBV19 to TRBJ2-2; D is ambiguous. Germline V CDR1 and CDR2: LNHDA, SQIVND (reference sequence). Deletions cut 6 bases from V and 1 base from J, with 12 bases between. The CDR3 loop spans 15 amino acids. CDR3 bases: TGTGCCAGTAGATCTTTCCAGCTGAACACCGGGGAGCTGTTTTTT. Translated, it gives CASRSFQLNTGELFF.

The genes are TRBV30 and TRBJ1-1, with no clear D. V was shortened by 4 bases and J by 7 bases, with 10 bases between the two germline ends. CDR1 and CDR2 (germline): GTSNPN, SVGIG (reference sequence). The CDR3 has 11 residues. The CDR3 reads CAWILKSEAFF. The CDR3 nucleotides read TGTGCCTGGATCCTAAAAAGTGAAGCTTTCTTT.

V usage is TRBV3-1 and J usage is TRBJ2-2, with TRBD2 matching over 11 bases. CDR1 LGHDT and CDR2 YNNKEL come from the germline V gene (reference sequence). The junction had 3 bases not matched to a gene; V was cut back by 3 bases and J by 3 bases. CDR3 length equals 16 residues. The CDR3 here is CASSQPLAGDTGELFF. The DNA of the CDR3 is TGTGCCAGCAGCCAGCCACTAGCGGGAGACACCGGGGAGCTGTTTTTT.

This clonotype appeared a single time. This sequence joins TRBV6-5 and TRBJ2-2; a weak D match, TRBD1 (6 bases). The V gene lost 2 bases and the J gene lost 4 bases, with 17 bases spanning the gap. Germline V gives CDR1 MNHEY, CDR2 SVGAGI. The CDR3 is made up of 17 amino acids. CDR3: CASSYNIGTRRTGELFF. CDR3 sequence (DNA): TGTGCCAGCAGTTACAATATCGGGACAAGACGCACCGGGGAGCTGTTTTTT.

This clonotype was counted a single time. The CDR3 is CASSLASWMDEQYF. CDR3 in DNA: TGTGCCAGCAGCTTAGCGTCATGGATGGACGAGCAGTACTTC. The chain recombines TRBV7-8 with TRBJ2-7; D not resolved. The germline CDR1 and CDR2 sequences are SGHVS and FQNEAQ. Trimming removed 0 bases from V and 5 bases from J, with 11 bases in between. The length of the CDR3 is 14 residues.

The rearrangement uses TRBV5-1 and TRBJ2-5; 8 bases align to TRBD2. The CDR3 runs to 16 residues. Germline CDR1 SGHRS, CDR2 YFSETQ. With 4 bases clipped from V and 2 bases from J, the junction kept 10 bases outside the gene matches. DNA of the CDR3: TGCGCCAGCAGCCCCCCTAGTAGCGGGGCTCAAGAGACCCAGTACTTC. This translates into CASSPPSSGAQETQYF.

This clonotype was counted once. In DNA form, the CDR3 reads TGTGCCAGCAGCCAAGGTGACAGGCTAAATTCACCCCTCCACTTT. This translates into CASSQGDRLNSPLHF. This rearrangement joins TRBV3-1 to TRBJ1-6, with D maybe TRBD1 (6 bases). This CDR3 has 15 residues. V shed 1 base and J shed 7 bases, with 11 bases lying between them. Per germline, CDR1 LGHDT and CDR2 YNNKEL (reference sequence).

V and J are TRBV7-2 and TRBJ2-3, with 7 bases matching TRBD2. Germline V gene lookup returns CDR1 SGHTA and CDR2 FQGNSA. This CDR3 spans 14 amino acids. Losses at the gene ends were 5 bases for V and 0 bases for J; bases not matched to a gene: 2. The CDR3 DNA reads TGTGCCAGCAGCCTCGGGAGGAGCACAGATACGCAGTATTTT. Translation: CASSLGRSTDTQYF.

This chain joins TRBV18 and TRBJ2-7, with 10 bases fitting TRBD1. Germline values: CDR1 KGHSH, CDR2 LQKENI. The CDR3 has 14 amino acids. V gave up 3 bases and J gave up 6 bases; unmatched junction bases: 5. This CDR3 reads CASSPGTGVFEQYF. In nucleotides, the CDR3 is TGTGCCAGCTCACCCGGGACAGGGGTTTTCGAGCAGTACTTC.

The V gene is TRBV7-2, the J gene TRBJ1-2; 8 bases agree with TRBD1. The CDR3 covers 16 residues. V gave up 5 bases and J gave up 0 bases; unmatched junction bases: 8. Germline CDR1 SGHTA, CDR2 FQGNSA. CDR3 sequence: CASSARTGKANYGYTF. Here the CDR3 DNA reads TGTGCCAGCAGCGCCCGGACAGGGAAGGCTAACTATGGCTACACCTTC. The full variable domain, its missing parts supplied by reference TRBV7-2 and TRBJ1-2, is GAGVSQSPSNKVTEKGKDVELRCDPISGHTALYWYRQSLGQGLEFLIYFQGNSAPDKSGLPSDRFSAERTGGSVSTLTIQRTQQEDSAVYLCASSARTGKANYGYTFGSGTRLTVV.

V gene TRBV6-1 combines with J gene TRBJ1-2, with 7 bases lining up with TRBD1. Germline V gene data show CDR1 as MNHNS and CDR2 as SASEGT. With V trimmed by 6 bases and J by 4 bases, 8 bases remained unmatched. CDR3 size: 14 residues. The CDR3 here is CASSRDSTLYGYTF. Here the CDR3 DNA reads TGTGCCAGCAGCCGGGACAGCACACTCTATGGCTACACCTTC.

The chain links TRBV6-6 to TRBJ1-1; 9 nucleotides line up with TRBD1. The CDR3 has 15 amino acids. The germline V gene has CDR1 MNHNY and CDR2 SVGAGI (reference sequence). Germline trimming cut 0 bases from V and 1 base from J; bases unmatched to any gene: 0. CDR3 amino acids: CASSYSGQGNTEAFF. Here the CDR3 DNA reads TGTGCCAGCAGTTACTCGGGACAGGGGAACACTGAAGCTTTCTTT.

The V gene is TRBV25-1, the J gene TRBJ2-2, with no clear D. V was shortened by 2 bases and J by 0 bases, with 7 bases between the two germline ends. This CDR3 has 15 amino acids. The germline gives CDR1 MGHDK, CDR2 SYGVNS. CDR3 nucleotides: TGTGCCAGCAGTGAACTTACAGCGAACACCGGGGAGCTGTTTTTT. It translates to CASSELTANTGELFF. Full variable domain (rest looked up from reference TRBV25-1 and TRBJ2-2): EADIYQTPRYLVIGTGKKITLECSQTMGHDKMYWYQQDPGMELHLIHYSYGVNSTEKGDLSSESTVSRIRTEHFPLTLESARPSHTSQYLCASSELTANTGELFFGEGSRLTVL.